The 9 T cell receptor beta chains reported below all come from one sample, sequenced in a study of cytomegalovirus exposure and HLA in healthy donors. The PCR employed 60 Vbeta primers together with 13 Jbeta primers. Here immunoSEQ multiplex PCR was the method, and the copy in TCRdb shows in-frame clones only, minus some. The sample holds some 87,000 clones, about two thirds seen once. The sample comprised PBMCs. Receptor source: a woman aged 45-59 years in good health and CMV-seropositive.

V and J are TRBV6-5 and TRBJ1-4; the D gene is possibly TRBD1 (5 bases). The CDR3 extends over 14 amino acids. The germline gives CDR1 MNHEY, CDR2 SVGAGI. V lost 6 bases, J lost 5 bases, and 13 bases lay in between. The CDR3 coding sequence is TGTGCCAGCAGGTCGACAGTCCCCAATGAAAAACTGTTTTTT. This sequence encodes CASRSTVPNEKLFF.

The chain has TRBV19 and TRBJ1-2; D is unclear. The germline V and J ends were trimmed by 3 bases and 4 bases, with 9 bases remaining between them. There are 13 residues in the CDR3. The V gene's germline CDR1 is LNHDA and CDR2 SQIVND (reference sequence). The CDR3 nucleotides are TGTGCCAGTAGTATTGGAGGGATCTATGGCTACACCTTC. This encodes CASSIGGIYGYTF.

This clone occurred once. The V and J genes are TRBV2 and TRBJ1-5; 8 positions agree with TRBD1. V gave up 9 bases and J gave up 2 bases; unmatched junction bases: 9. The CDR3 consists of 15 residues. Germline V gives CDR1 SNHLY, CDR2 FYNNEI. The CDR3 is CASSGGSAGNQPQHF. CDR3 coding DNA: TGTGCCAGTTCAGGGGGCTCGGCGGGCAATCAGCCCCAGCATTTT. The variable domain in full, with the rest retrieved from reference TRBV2 and TRBJ1-5, is EPEVTQTPSHQVTQMGQEVILRCVPISNHLYFYWYRQILGQKVEFLVSFYNNEISEKSEIFDDQFSVERPDGSNFTLKIRSTKLEDSAMYFCASSGGSAGNQPQHFGDGTRLSIL.

V gene TRBV5-6 combines with J gene TRBJ1-2; 8 bases match TRBD1. V dropped 0 bases and J dropped 1; count of bases not matched to a gene: 5. The germline V gene has CDR1 SGHDT and CDR2 YYEEEE. This CDR3 spans 16 amino acids. The CDR3 reads CASSLAGTGVNYGYTF. CDR3 bases: TGTGCCAGCAGCTTGGCGGGGACAGGAGTTAACTATGGCTACACCTTC.

This sequence joins TRBV28 and TRBJ2-1, with 10 bases identical to TRBD1. V was clipped by 5 bases and J by 8 bases; unmatched bases: 9. The CDR3 covers 15 residues. Germline V CDR1 and CDR2: MDHEN, SYDVKM. CDR3 nucleotides: TGTGCCAGCAGTCCGCGAGGGACAGGGGTGGATGAGCAGTTCTTC. It encodes CASSPRGTGVDEQFF.

V and J are TRBV6-1 and TRBJ2-2, with 12 bases fitting TRBD2. V gave up 8 bases and J gave up 5 bases; unmatched junction bases: 0. The CDR3 is 13 amino acids. CDR1 is MNHNS and CDR2 is SASEGT in the germline V gene. CDR3 loop: CASGLAGTGELFF. The CDR3 DNA follows: TGTGCCAGCGGACTAGCGGGAACCGGGGAGCTGTTTTTT.

CDR3 in amino acids: CASSTGTKETQYF. The CDR3 coding sequence is TGCGCCAGCAGCACGGGGACAAAAGAGACCCAGTACTTC. The V and J genes are TRBV5-1 and TRBJ2-5, with a possible D match to TRBD1 (6 bases). V was cut by 4 bases and J by 3 bases, with 10 bases left in between. CDR1 is SGHRS, CDR2 YFSETQ, per germline. The CDR3 runs to 13 residues.

The chain combines TRBV19 with TRBJ2-1; the match to TRBD2 covers 9 bases. CDR1 is LNHDA, CDR2 SQIVND, per germline (reference sequence). The J segment lost 1 base and the V segment lost 3 bases, leaving 19 bases of the junction unmatched. This CDR3 is 21 amino acids long. The CDR3 sequence: CASSMGPLAGPGGGSYNEQFF. CDR3 sequence (DNA): TGTGCCAGTAGTATGGGCCCGCTAGCGGGACCAGGGGGGGGTTCCTACAATGAGCAGTTCTTC. Complete variable domain (other parts from reference TRBV19 and TRBJ2-1): DGGITQSPKYLFRKEGQNVTLSCEQNLNHDAMYWYRQDPGQGLRLIYYSQIVNDFQKGDIAEGYSVSREKKESFPLTVTSAQKNPTAFYLCASSMGPLAGPGGGSYNEQFFGPGTRLTVL.

J is TRBJ2-7 and V is TRBV5-4, with TRBD1 matching over 7 bases. Germline values: CDR1 SGHNT, CDR2 YYREEE (reference sequence). This CDR3 comprises 15 residues. V trimming: 0 bases; J trimming: 6 bases; junction bases outside the gene matches: 9. The CDR3 region is CASSLGTGTVPEQYF. CDR3 sequence (DNA): TGTGCCAGCAGCTTGGGGACTGGGACAGTCCCCGAGCAGTACTTC.